This TCR beta chain was captured by sequencing in a study of blood T cell repertoires in COVID-19. About the study: Specimens from acute and convalescent COVID-19 originated in the United States, Italy and Spain. The cDNA or gDNA used as material had been derived from T cells, B-cell-depleted T cells, or PBMCs.

In the original processing: Estimates of nucleated cell counts were drawn from the amplification of reference gene primers. Repertoires were generated with immunoSEQ multiplex PCR, while TCRdb's copy carries only in-frame clones and drops some. V and J calls and clone size are those listed in that table; D and trimming were worked out from the DNA. The data hold around 250,000 clones, with more than 65% observed a single time. The sample was peripheral blood. The clonotype originates from a man aged 50-60 years with active or convalescent COVID-19.

The CDR3 protein is CASSRDRLQETQYF. CDR3 bases: TGTGCCAGCAGCCGAGACAGGCTCCAAGAGACCCAGTACTTC. This rearrangement joins TRBV7-8 to TRBJ2-5; TRBD1 might be the D (6 bases). CDR1 SGHVS and CDR2 FQNEAQ come from the germline V gene. The V end lost 5 bases, the J end lost 1 base, and 11 bases lay between the germline ends. This CDR3 region has 14 residues.